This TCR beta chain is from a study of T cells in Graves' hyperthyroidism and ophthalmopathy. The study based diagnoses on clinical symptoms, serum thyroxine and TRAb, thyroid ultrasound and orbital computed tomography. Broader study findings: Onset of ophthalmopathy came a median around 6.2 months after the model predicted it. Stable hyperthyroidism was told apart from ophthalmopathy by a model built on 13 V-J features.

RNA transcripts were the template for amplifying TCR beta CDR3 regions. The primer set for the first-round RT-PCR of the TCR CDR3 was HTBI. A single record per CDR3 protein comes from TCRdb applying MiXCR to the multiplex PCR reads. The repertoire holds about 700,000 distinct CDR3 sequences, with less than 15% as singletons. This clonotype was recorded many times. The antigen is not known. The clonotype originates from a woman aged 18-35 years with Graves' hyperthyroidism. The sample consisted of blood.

The CDR3: CASSLGRITEAFF. DNA for the CDR3: TGTGCCAGCAGCTTAGGACGGATCACTGAAGCTTTCTTT. This chain connects TRBV13 to TRBJ1-1, with D unclear. Trimming took off 0 bases at V and 4 bases at J, with 6 bases between the two ends. CDR1 is PRHDT and CDR2 is FYEKMQ in the germline V gene (reference sequence). CDR3 length: 13 residues. The entire variable domain, with the rest obtained from reference TRBV13 and TRBJ1-1, is as follows: AAGVIQSPRHLIKEKRETATLKCYPIPRHDTVYWYQQGPGQDPQFLISFYEKMQSDKGSIPDRFSAQQFSDYHSELNMSSLELGDSALYFCASSLGRITEAFFGQGTRLTVV.